This T cell receptor (beta chain) was recovered during a study of OX40 agonist ivuxolimab in advanced cancers. Overall study context: Patients received ivuxolimab, an agonistic anti-OX40 (CD134) antibody. A male proportion of 82.7% was recorded, with mean age approximately 57 years and range 23 to 79. Study-level findings and limits: CD8+ T cells (on average) carried more expanded clones than CD4+ T cells.

TCRdb keeps only in-frame clones here, not all; method: immunoSEQ multiplex PCR. The sample shows about 130,000 clones, 85% to 95% of them seen only once. Comment on this clone: Its cognate antigen is unknown.

V lost 2 bases and J lost 0, with 15 bases in between. Germline loops: CDR1 SGHDT, CDR2 YYEEEE. The CDR3 loop spans 18 amino acids. This specimen consisted of CD4+ or CD8+ T cells sorted from blood, obtained in a trial of the OX40 agonist ivuxolimab. The TCR comes from an adult with an advanced solid tumor such as melanoma, head and neck, liver or kidney cancer. This chain joins TRBV5-6 and TRBJ2-6; D gene unclear. For the CDR3, the DNA is TGTGCCAGCAGCTTTTATAGGGTCGTCCTCTCTGGGGCCAACGTCCTGACTTTC. Protein: CASSFYRVVLSGANVLTF.